This T cell receptor beta chain is drawn from a study of naive and memory T cell subsets. Study outcomes and limitations: In naive cells, over 85% of TCR sequences were seen only once. TCR counts from RNA may reflect activation-linked expression changes. From naive to CM, EM and EMRA, diversity decreased and Gini increased.

An equimolar mix of two oligonucleotides served as the beta constant-region primer for TRBC1 and TRBC2. An oligonucleotide with the SP2 primer and a 12-nucleotide UMI was ligated to the cDNA 3' end. TCRdb reanalysed the UMI-ligation and nested PCR reads using MiXCR and keeps one entry per CDR3 protein. This table holds approximately 89,000 distinct CDR3 sequences, roughly 7% found once. V was trimmed by 0 bases and J by 15 bases, leaving 15 bases between them. This CDR3 spans 12 amino acids. Germline CDR1 is GTSNPN and CDR2 is SVGIG (reference sequence). The sample holds many counts of this clonotype. What it binds is unknown.

The receptor was derived from a human donor in good health. Material: central memory CD4+ T cells from blood. The gene calls are TRBV30 and TRBJ1-5; D gene uncertain. Here the CDR3 DNA reads TGTGCCTGGAGTGTCGCCCCCGGCTTGGTGCATTTT. It encodes CAWSVAPGLVHF.